One and the same sample provided the 16 T cell receptor beta chains below, sequenced in a study of cytomegalovirus exposure and HLA in healthy donors. This PCR relied on a set of 60 Vbeta primers and 13 Jbeta primers. Profiled with immunoSEQ multiplex PCR; TCRdb holds only in-frame clones, not every one. The sample lists approximately 130,000 clones, more than 70% occurring once. The specimen sequenced was PBMCs. These receptors all stem from a woman aged 30 to 39 in good health and CMV-seropositive.

Only a few counts were recorded for this clone. This sequence joins TRBV19 and TRBJ2-2; the match to TRBD1 covers 9 bases. The CDR3 totals 14 residues. The junction had 3 bases not matched to a gene; V was cut back by 5 bases and J by 5 bases. Per the germline V gene, CDR1 is LNHDA and CDR2 is SQIVND (reference sequence). The CDR3 loop reads CASSPTGGTGELFF. The CDR3 DNA is TGTGCCAGTAGTCCGACAGGGGGGACCGGGGAGCTGTTTTTT.

With regard to this clone: The junction departs from the called germline gene at one end, perhaps through a read error. V and J are TRBV7-9 and TRBJ2-1, with TRBD2 identical over 7 bases. Germline V gene lookup returns CDR1 SEHNR and CDR2 FQNEAQ (reference sequence). The CDR3 consists of 15 residues. The chain's CDR3 is CSSTPATSAYNEQFF. The CDR3 nucleotides read TGTTCCAGCACCCCAGCTACTAGCGCTTACAATGAGCAGTTCTTC.

The chain uses TRBV28 and TRBJ1-2, with 8 bases fitting TRBD1. The CDR3 consists of 12 residues. In germline, CDR1 is MDHEN, CDR2 SYDVKM. With V trimmed by 6 bases and J by 8 bases, 5 bases remained unmatched. The CDR3 DNA reads as TGTGCCAGCAGGGACAGGGTTGGAGGCTACACCTTC. Its protein product is CASRDRVGGYTF.

The chain has TRBV27 and TRBJ2-2, with 8 bases lining up with TRBD2. V was pared by 2 bases and J by 1 base, with 0 bases of the junction left unmatched. The CDR3 totals 15 residues. In germline, CDR1 is MNHEY, CDR2 SMNVEV (reference sequence). The DNA for the CDR3 is TGTGCCAGCAGTTTACGGGGGGGGAACACCGGGGAGCTGTTTTTT. Its protein is CASSLRGGNTGELFF.

The J gene is TRBJ1-2, the V gene TRBV11-2; a possible D gene is TRBD1 (5 bases). CDR3 length: 14 amino acids. Per the germline V gene, CDR1 is SGHAT and CDR2 is FQNNGV. V was trimmed by 6 bases and J by 7 bases, leaving 18 bases between them. The CDR3 loop reads CASSRQVGALGYTF. CDR3 coding DNA: TGTGCCAGCAGTCGGCAGGTTGGGGCGCTTGGCTACACCTTC.

The chain has TRBV4-2 and TRBJ2-1; 7 nucleotides align to TRBD1. Germline CDR1 LGHNA, CDR2 YNFKEQ. V trimming: 0 bases; J trimming: 2 bases; junction bases outside the gene matches: 7. There are 17 residues in the CDR3. CDR3 region: CASSQDRTGATYNEQFF. Written as DNA, the CDR3 is TGTGCCAGCAGCCAAGATCGAACAGGGGCCACCTACAATGAGCAGTTCTTC.

The chain is built from TRBV19 and TRBJ1-2; D gene uncertain. Germline V gives CDR1 LNHDA, CDR2 SQIVND (reference sequence). The CDR3 extends over 13 amino acids. V was shortened by 8 bases and J by 3 bases, with 13 bases between the two germline ends. CDR3 residues: CASGGPGDYGYTF. The CDR3, as DNA: TGTGCCAGTGGCGGTCCCGGTGACTATGGCTACACCTTC.

The chain is built from TRBV19 and TRBJ1-1; perhaps TRBD1 as D (5 bases). V lost 4 bases and J 5 bases, leaving 11 bases between the germline ends. Germline CDR1 is LNHDA and CDR2 is SQIVND (reference sequence). The CDR3 is 13 residues long. The CDR3 here is CASSRTGQTEAFF. The CDR3 DNA sequence: TGTGCCAGTAGTAGAACAGGCCAAACTGAAGCTTTCTTT. Full variable domain (rest looked up from reference TRBV19 and TRBJ1-1): DGGITQSPKYLFRKEGQNVTLSCEQNLNHDAMYWYRQDPGQGLRLIYYSQIVNDFQKGDIAEGYSVSREKKESFPLTVTSAQKNPTAFYLCASSRTGQTEAFFGQGTRLTVV.

Of note for this clone: Germline and junction disagree at one end, which may indicate a read error. The V gene is TRBV7-9, the J gene TRBJ1-6; 9 positions match TRBD1. The CDR3 runs to 15 residues. From germline, CDR1 is SEHNR and CDR2 FQNEAQ (reference sequence). The CDR3 DNA sequence: TGTTCCAGCAGAGCCGGGACAGGGAAAAATTCACCCCTCCACTTT. It specifies CSSRAGTGKNSPLHF.

This chain uses TRBV5-1 with TRBJ2-1, with 12 positions matching TRBD2. This CDR3 has 17 residues. V trimming: 4 bases; J trimming: 7 bases; junction bases outside the gene matches: 12. The V gene's germline CDR1 is SGHRS and CDR2 YFSETQ. CDR3 coding DNA: TGCGCCAGCAGCCCCGCCCCGACTAGCGGGGGTTGGAATGAGCAGTTCTTC. Its protein is CASSPAPTSGGWNEQFF.

The rearrangement links TRBV30 to TRBJ1-2; tentative D call: TRBD1 (6 bases). This CDR3 is built from 12 residues. V was shortened by 5 bases and J by 7 bases, with 14 bases between the two germline ends. Germline V gives CDR1 GTSNPN, CDR2 SVGIG (reference sequence). CDR3 bases: TGTGCCTGGGGACAGAGTGGAGGTGGCTACACCTTC. Protein product: CAWGQSGGGYTF.

Concerning this clone itself: At one boundary the junction diverges from the germline segment, which might be a read error. The same CDR3 is also encoded by other DNA sequences in this sample. The rearrangement uses TRBV6-5 and TRBJ1-4; maybe TRBD1 (5 bases). The CDR3 covers 16 residues. The V gene's germline CDR1 is MNHEY and CDR2 SVGAGI. The CDR3 DNA reads TGTGCCAGCAGTTACGGGGCTTTTTCAACTAATGAAAAGCTGTTTTTT. It codes for CASSYGAFSTNEKLFF.

This chain connects TRBV6-6 to TRBJ1-4; perhaps TRBD1 as D (5 bases). The CDR3 consists of 12 residues. CDR1 MNHNY and CDR2 SVGAGI come from the germline V gene (reference sequence). V lost 6 bases, J lost 15 bases, and 17 bases lay in between. The CDR3 DNA sequence: TGTGCCAGCAGGGAATCTTGGGACTCGGTGTTTTTT. Protein product: CASRESWDSVFF.

This clone was seen just once. The V call is TRBV19, the J call TRBJ1-4; D is uncertain. Trimming took off 5 bases at V and 7 bases at J, with 17 bases between the two ends. Germline V gene data show CDR1 as LNHDA and CDR2 as SQIVND (reference sequence). The CDR3 consists of 15 residues. For the CDR3, the DNA is TGTGCCAGTAGTCCCCCCGGGATAAGAGGTGAAAAACTGTTTTTT. It yields the protein CASSPPGIRGEKLFF.

This rearrangement joins TRBV27 to TRBJ2-1; 8 nucleotides agree with TRBD2. The length of the CDR3 is 15 residues. CDR1 is MNHEY, CDR2 SMNVEV, per germline (reference sequence). Unmatched junction bases numbered 2, after V lost 3 bases and J lost 1 base. The CDR3: CASSLERGSYNEQFF. The DNA for the CDR3 is TGTGCCAGCAGTTTGGAGCGGGGGTCCTACAATGAGCAGTTCTTC.

The genes are TRBV2 and TRBJ1-4, with a weak D call TRBD1 (6 bases). The ends were cut back, 4 bases at V and 3 bases at J, with 15 bases in the middle. Germline V gene data show CDR1 as SNHLY and CDR2 as FYNNEI. CDR3 length: 16 residues. CDR3 loop: CASSVLQGMANEKLFF. CDR3 DNA: TGTGCCAGCAGTGTTCTACAGGGAATGGCTAATGAAAAACTGTTTTTT.